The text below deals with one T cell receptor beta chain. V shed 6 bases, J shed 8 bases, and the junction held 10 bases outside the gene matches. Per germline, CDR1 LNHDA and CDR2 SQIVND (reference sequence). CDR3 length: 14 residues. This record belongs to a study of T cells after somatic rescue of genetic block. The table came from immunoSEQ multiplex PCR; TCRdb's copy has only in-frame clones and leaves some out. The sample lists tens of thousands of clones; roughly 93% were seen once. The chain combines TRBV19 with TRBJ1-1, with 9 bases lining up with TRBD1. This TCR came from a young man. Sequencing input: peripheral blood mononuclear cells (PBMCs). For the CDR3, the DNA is TGTGCCAGTAGAAGACAGGGGGACTCAGCGGAAGCTTTCTTT. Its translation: CASRRQGDSAEAFF. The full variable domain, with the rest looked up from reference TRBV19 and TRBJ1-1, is DGGITQSPKYLFRKEGQNVTLSCEQNLNHDAMYWYRQDPGQGLRLIYYSQIVNDFQKGDIAEGYSVSREKKESFPLTVTSAQKNPTAFYLCASRRQGDSAEAFFGQGTRLTVV.